Presented here are 13 T cell receptor beta chains from one specimen sequenced in a study of CD8 T cells in Susac syndrome. When the RNA was reverse transcribed, random hexamers were used with an input of about 0.5 to 1 ug. MiXCR, applied by TCRdb to the immunoSEQ multiplex PCR reads, yields one record per CDR3 protein. The data contain roughly 110,000 distinct CDR3 sequences, just under 95% of them singletons. The specimen sequenced was CD8+ T cells from PBMCs. The receptors shown here come from a human donor in good health.

The rearrangement joins TRBV14 to TRBJ2-5; D is unresolved. The CDR3 is 12 amino acids. V was cut by 0 bases and J by 5 bases, with 4 bases left in between. The V gene's germline CDR1 is SGHDN and CDR2 FVKESK. The CDR3 nucleotides are TGTGCCAGCAGCCAAGATTGGGAGACCCAGTACTTC. It yields the protein CASSQDWETQYF.

In DNA form, the CDR3 reads TGCGCCAGCCCCTCCCGACATGCCTTCAAGCAGTACTTC. Amino acids: CASPSRHAFKQYF. This sequence joins TRBV5-1 and TRBJ2-7; D remains ambiguous. CDR3 length equals 13 residues. Per germline, CDR1 SGHRS and CDR2 YFSETQ. V dropped 7 bases and J dropped 8 bases, with 19 bases sitting between them.

The chain uses TRBV3-1 and TRBJ2-2, with D tentatively TRBD1 (6 bases). Germline loops: CDR1 LGHDT, CDR2 YNNKEL (reference sequence). Trimming cost V 2 bases and J 5 bases, with 12 bases left between them. This CDR3 spans 15 amino acids. The CDR3 bases are TGTGCCAGCAGCCAATCGGACAGTCGAACCGGGGAGCTGTTTTTT. Amino acids: CASSQSDSRTGELFF.

The chain uses TRBV28 and TRBJ1-4; no clear D gene. CDR3 length: 14 residues. In germline, CDR1 is MDHEN, CDR2 SYDVKM. The V end was cut by 4 bases, the J end by 8 bases, with 14 bases between. The CDR3 reads CASSSDVFVEKLFF. In DNA, the CDR3 is TGTGCCAGCAGTTCAGATGTATTTGTAGAAAAACTGTTTTTT.

V and J are TRBV10-3 and TRBJ1-6, with no clear D. V dropped 8 bases and J dropped 7 bases, with 12 bases sitting between them. CDR1 and CDR2 (germline): ENHRY, SYGVKD. CDR3 length: 13 amino acids. The CDR3 sequence: CAIQIDINSPLHF. Here the CDR3 DNA reads TGTGCCATCCAAATAGACATCAATTCACCCCTCCACTTT.

The chain joins TRBV7-2 to TRBJ1-2, with 7 bases matching TRBD1. J gave up 4 bases and V 7 bases, and 9 bases lay outside the gene matches. Germline CDR1 reads SGHTA; CDR2 reads FQGNSA. There are 14 residues in the CDR3. The CDR3 spells CASNPSTGVYGYTF. In DNA form, the CDR3 reads TGTGCCAGCAACCCCTCTACAGGGGTCTATGGCTACACCTTC.

The V call is TRBV5-5, the J call TRBJ1-2, with D possibly TRBD1 on 6 matching bases. Germline assignment: CDR1 SGHKS and CDR2 YYEKEE (reference sequence). V was clipped by 3 bases and J by 3 bases, with 27 bases between them. This CDR3 is 19 amino acids long. The CDR3 is CASSYTDRDTPRGDYGYTF. In nucleotides, the CDR3 is TGTGCCAGCAGCTACACTGACCGGGACACTCCTCGAGGGGACTATGGCTACACCTTC.

The chain combines TRBV4-2 with TRBJ1-2, with TRBD1 matching over 7 bases. CDR1 is LGHNA and CDR2 is YNFKEQ in the germline V gene. V lost 2 bases and J lost 8; bases outside the gene matches: 17. The CDR3 is 17 amino acids. The CDR3 bases are TGTGCCAGCAGCCAAAACGCGGGGGACAGCTCCCAGGGGGGCTACACCTTC. This sequence encodes CASSQNAGDSSQGGYTF.

DNA for the CDR3: TGTGCCAGCTCTCAAGGGGGGGCTCGGGGCAATCAGCCCCAGCATTTT. As protein: CASSQGGARGNQPQHF. V gene TRBV6-2 or TRBV6-3 combines with J gene TRBJ1-5, with a weak D call TRBD1 (6 bases). Germline CDR1 MNHEY, CDR2 SVGEGT. V was trimmed by 8 bases and J by 2 bases, leaving 19 bases between them. The CDR3 is 16 amino acids.

V and J are TRBV7-2 and TRBJ1-4, with a possible D match to TRBD1 (5 bases). V gave up 5 bases and J gave up 1 base, with 8 bases separating them. The germline gives CDR1 SGHTA, CDR2 FQGNSA. The CDR3 has 14 amino acids. The CDR3 DNA follows: TGTGCCAGCAGCCGAAGGGGAACTAATGAAAAACTGTTTTTT. Translated, it gives CASSRRGTNEKLFF.

This chain links TRBV7-8 with TRBJ2-1; D not certain. This CDR3 has 15 residues. CDR1 is SGHVS, CDR2 FQNEAQ, per germline. Trimming took off 1 base at V and 1 base at J, with 8 bases between the two ends. The CDR3 region has the DNA TGTGCCAGCAGCTTAGAGCTATCGTCCTACAATGAGCAGTTCTTC. This translates into CASSLELSSYNEQFF.

The chain uses TRBV12-3 or TRBV12-4 and TRBJ2-7, with TRBD2 matching over 8 bases. The trim removed 5 bases at V and 5 bases at J, leaving 2 bases unmatched. The CDR3 runs 12 residues. The CDR3 loop is CASSGLAHEQYF. DNA of the CDR3: TGTGCCAGCAGTGGACTAGCCCACGAGCAGTACTTC.

V gene TRBV23-1 combines with J gene TRBJ1-4, with a tentative D call TRBD1 (5 bases). TRBV23-1 is marked as an open reading frame, function uncertain. V dropped 1 base and J dropped 8 bases, with 29 bases sitting between them. The CDR3 is 20 amino acids. The DNA for the CDR3 is TGCGCCAGCAGTCAATACAGCACCCGGGACCGTAAGCCCGAAAACGAAAAACTGTTTTTT. Protein product: CASSQYSTRDRKPENEKLFF.